This is a list of T cell receptor beta chains from one sample in a study of CXCR3-negative and CXCR3-positive naive CD8 T cells. After re-calling the 5' RACE reads, TCRdb lists one entry per CDR3 protein, DNA absent. This listing includes some 64,000 distinct CDR3 sequences. Sample: naive CXCR3+ CD8+ T cells from blood. All receptors derive from a human donor in good health. Some clones in this sample may be carry-over from other donors' samples. The CDR3 runs from the conserved cysteine through the conserved F or W.

V gene	J gene	CDR3 protein
TRBV4-3	TRBJ2-3	CASSQEIGTDTQYF
TRBV7-3	TRBJ2-1	CASSQGASPYNEQFF
TRBV4-2	TRBJ1-4	CASSLTPGTGREKLFF
TRBV20-1	TRBJ2-1	CSARDLIRGENEQFF
TRBV7-3	TRBJ2-2	CASSLTGYTGELFF
TRBV12-3/TRBV12-4	TRBJ2-3	CASSFELSGDTQYF
TRBV6-6	TRBJ1-1	CASSYEGGTEAFF
TRBV7-3	TRBJ2-1	CASSLRLAGLYNEQFF
TRBV27	TRBJ2-5	CASRDLVLPATQYF
TRBV19	TRBJ2-1	CASSIAENEQFF
TRBV20-1	TRBJ2-1	CSAPGLAGGIFNEQFF
TRBV13	TRBJ1-1	CASSLGAGQTEAFF
TRBV12-3/TRBV12-4	TRBJ2-1	CASSLGDRDEQLF
TRBV29-1	TRBJ2-1	CSVRTSTYNEQFF
TRBV29-1	TRBJ2-7	CSIPGQGPYEQYF
TRBV11-2	TRBJ2-2	CASSLVVMETGELFF
TRBV21-1	TRBJ2-7	CASSKAGVDIYEQYF
TRBV29-1	TRBJ2-5	CSVGGPKETQYF
TRBV7-2	TRBJ2-3	CASSLGGTGYTDTQYF
TRBV6-5	TRBJ1-6	CASSGLGTGAKGHSPLHF
TRBV6-4	TRBJ2-2	CASSLSGGADTGELFF
TRBV6-2/TRBV6-3	TRBJ2-7	CASSPLAGVSSYEQYF
TRBV5-1	TRBJ2-1	CASSSAGNEQFF
TRBV29-1	TRBJ1-1	CSVEHPDGVEAFF
TRBV2	TRBJ1-1	CASTSGQGAFF
TRBV20-1	TRBJ2-7	CSARDRGYEQYF